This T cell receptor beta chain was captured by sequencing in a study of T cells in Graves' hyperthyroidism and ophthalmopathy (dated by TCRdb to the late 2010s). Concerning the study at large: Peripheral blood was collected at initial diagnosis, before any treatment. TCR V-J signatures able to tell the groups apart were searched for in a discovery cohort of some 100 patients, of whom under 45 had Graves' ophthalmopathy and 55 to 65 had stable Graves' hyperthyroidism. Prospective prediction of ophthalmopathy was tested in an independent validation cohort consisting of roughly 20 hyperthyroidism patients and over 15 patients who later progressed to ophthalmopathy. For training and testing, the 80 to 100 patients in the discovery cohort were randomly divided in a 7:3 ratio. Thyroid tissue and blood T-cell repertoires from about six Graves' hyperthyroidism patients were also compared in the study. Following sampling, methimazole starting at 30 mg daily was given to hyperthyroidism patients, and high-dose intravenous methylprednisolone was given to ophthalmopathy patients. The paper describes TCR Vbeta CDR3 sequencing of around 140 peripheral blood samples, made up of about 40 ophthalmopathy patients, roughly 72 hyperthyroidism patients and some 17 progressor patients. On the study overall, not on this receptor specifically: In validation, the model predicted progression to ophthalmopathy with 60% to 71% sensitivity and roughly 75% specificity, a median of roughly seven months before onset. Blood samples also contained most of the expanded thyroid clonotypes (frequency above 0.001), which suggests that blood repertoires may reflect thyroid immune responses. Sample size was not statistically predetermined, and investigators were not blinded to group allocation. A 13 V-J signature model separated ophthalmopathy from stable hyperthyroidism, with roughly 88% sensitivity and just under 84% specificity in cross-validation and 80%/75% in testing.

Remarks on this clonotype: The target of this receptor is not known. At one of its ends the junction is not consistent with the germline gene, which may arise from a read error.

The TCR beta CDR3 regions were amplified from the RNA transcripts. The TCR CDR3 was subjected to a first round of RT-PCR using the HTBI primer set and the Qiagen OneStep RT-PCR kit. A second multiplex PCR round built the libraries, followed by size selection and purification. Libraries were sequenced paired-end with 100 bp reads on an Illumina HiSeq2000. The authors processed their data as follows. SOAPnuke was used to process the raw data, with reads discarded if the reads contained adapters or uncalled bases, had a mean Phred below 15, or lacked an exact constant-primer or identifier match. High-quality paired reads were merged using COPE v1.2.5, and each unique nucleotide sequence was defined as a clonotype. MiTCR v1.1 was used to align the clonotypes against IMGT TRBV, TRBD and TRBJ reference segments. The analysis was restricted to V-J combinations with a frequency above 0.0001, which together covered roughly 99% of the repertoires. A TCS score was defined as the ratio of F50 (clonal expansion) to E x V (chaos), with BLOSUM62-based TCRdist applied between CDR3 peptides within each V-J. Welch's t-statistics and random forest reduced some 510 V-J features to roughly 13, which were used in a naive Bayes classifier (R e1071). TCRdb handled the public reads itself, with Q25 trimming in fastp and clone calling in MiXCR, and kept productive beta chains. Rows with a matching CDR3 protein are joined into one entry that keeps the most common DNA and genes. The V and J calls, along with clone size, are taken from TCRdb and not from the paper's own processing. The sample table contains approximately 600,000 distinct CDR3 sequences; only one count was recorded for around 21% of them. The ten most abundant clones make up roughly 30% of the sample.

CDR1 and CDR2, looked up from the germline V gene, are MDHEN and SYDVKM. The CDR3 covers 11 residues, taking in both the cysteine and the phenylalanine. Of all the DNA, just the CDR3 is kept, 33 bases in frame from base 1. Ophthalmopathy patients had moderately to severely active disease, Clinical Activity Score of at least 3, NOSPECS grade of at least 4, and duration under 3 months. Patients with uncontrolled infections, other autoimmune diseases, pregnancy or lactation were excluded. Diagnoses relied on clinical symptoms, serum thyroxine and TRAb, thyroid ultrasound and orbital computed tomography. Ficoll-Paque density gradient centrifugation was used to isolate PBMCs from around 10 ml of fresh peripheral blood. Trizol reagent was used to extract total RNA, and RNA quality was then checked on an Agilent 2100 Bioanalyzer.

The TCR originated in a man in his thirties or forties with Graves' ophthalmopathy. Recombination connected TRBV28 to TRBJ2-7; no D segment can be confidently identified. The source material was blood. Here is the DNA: TGTGTCAGCAGTCCATCCTACGAGCAGTACTTC. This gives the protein CVSSPSYEQYF. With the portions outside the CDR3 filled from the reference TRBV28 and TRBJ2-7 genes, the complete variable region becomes DVKVTQSSRYLVKRTGEKVFLECVQDMDHENMFWYRQDPGLGLRLIYFSYDVKMKEKGDIPEGYSVSREKKERFSLILESASTNQTSMYLCVSSPSYEQYFGPGTRLTVT.